One and the same sample provided the 13 T cell receptor beta chains below, sequenced in a study of T cell responses to AZD1222 COVID-19 vaccine (dated by TCRdb to the early 2020s). The library was generated by the immunoSEQ multiplex PCR assay. This is the immuneACCESS table as TCRdb keeps it, with only in-frame sequences that have V and J called. A part of the clones is gone; compared with another copy, unresolved V genes explain less than half, and the rest is unexplained. Present in this sample are around 100,000 clones, 75% to 95% of which were seen just once. Around 1.3% of the sample belongs to the ten largest clones. Sample time point, as interpreted from the label and publication: baseline before first vaccination. Sequenced material: peripheral blood, taken on day 0 of AZD1222 vaccination. These receptors all stem from an adult in good health.

The chain has TRBV5-1 and TRBJ1-1; 7 bases match TRBD1. Germline assignment: CDR1 SGHRS and CDR2 YFSETQ. V lost 3 bases, J lost 1 base, and 3 bases stayed unmatched. The length of the CDR3 is 14 residues. As DNA, the CDR3 is TGCGCCAGCAGCTCACAGGGGCCGAACACTGAAGCTTTCTTT. Protein: CASSSQGPNTEAFF. The full variable domain, with the rest looked up from reference TRBV5-1 and TRBJ1-1, is KAGVTQTPRYLIKTRGQQVTLSCSPISGHRSVSWYQQTPGQGLQFLFEYFSETQRNKGNFPGRFSGRQFSNSRSEMNVSTLELGDSALYLCASSSQGPNTEAFFGQGTRLTVV.

The chain carries TRBV27 and TRBJ2-1; 15 bases match TRBD2. Germline CDR1 and CDR2: MNHEY and SMNVEV (reference sequence). J was trimmed by 5 bases and V by 2 bases; bases with no gene match: 1. The CDR3 has 16 residues. DNA of the CDR3: TGTGCCAGCAGTTTAGGACTAGCGGGGGGGCACAATGAGCAGTTCTTC. Translation gives CASSLGLAGGHNEQFF.

The J gene is TRBJ2-1, the V gene TRBV5-4, with D hard to call. V was shortened by 2 bases and J by 0 bases, with 3 bases between the two germline ends. The CDR3 has 13 amino acids. Germline V gives CDR1 SGHNT, CDR2 YYREEE (reference sequence). The DNA for the CDR3 is TGTGCCAGCAGCTTAAGCTCCTACAATGAGCAGTTCTTC. Translation: CASSLSSYNEQFF.

The chain is built from TRBV5-6 and TRBJ1-2; no reliable D call. Trimming pared 0 bases from V and 4 bases from J, leaving 4 bases between. The length of the CDR3 is 12 residues. CDR1 is SGHDT and CDR2 is YYEEEE in the germline V gene. The CDR3 spells CASSLGPYGYTF. The CDR3 coding sequence is TGTGCCAGCAGCTTGGGACCCTATGGCTACACCTTC.

The rearrangement joins TRBV7-8 to TRBJ2-1, with D possibly being TRBD2 (6 bases). Trimming removed 2 bases from V and 9 bases from J, with 23 bases in between. This CDR3 has 17 residues. Germline V CDR1 and CDR2: SGHVS, FQNEAQ. Here the CDR3 DNA reads TGTGCCAGCAGCTTACAAGCCGGGACCGGGACCGGGAGTGAGCAGTTCTTC. Residues: CASSLQAGTGTGSEQFF.

This chain links TRBV27 with TRBJ2-7; tentatively, D is TRBD1 (5 bases). V was cut by 6 bases and J by 3 bases, with 12 bases left in between. The germline CDR1 and CDR2 sequences are MNHEY and SMNVEV (reference sequence). CDR3 size: 13 residues. The CDR3 spells CASSHGHHYEQYF. In DNA form, the CDR3 reads TGTGCCAGCAGCCATGGACACCACTACGAGCAGTACTTC.

Concerning this clone: A read error may account for a junction end that differs from germline. The chain uses TRBV3-1 (or the pseudogene TRBV3-2) and TRBJ1-2; 7 nucleotides align to TRBD1. The germline V gene has CDR1 LGHDT and CDR2 YNNKEL (reference sequence). The CDR3 covers 14 residues. CDR3 in amino acids: CAGSDREGYYGYTF. CDR3 coding DNA: TGTGCCGGCAGCGACAGGGAGGGATACTATGGCTACACCTTC.

V is TRBV13 and J is TRBJ1-1; a possible D gene is TRBD1 (6 bases). Germline V gene sequence: CDR1 PRHDT, CDR2 FYEKMQ (reference sequence). The germline V and J ends were trimmed by 5 bases and 0 bases, with 7 bases remaining between them. The CDR3 spans 13 residues. The CDR3 region is CASSGTLNTEAFF. CDR3 nucleotides: TGTGCCAGCAGCGGGACACTGAACACTGAAGCTTTCTTT.

The V call is TRBV2, the J call TRBJ1-5; D not certain. The CDR3 contains 13 residues. Germline V gives CDR1 SNHLY, CDR2 FYNNEI. The ends were cut back, 1 base at V and 1 base at J, with 2 bases in the middle. In DNA form, the CDR3 reads TGTGCCAGCAGTGAAGGGAGCAATCAGCCCCAGCATTTT. Amino acid sequence: CASSEGSNQPQHF.

This chain joins TRBV29-1 and TRBJ1-1; D is uncertain. The CDR3 length is 12 residues. The germline V gene encodes CDR1 SQVTM and CDR2 ANQGSEA. With 4 bases removed from V and 6 bases from J, the gap between germline ends came to 12 bases. The chain's CDR3 is CSVVVVRSEAFF. CDR3 in DNA: TGCAGCGTTGTAGTTGTACGGTCTGAAGCTTTCTTT.

To note about this clone: Additional DNA sequences in this sample encode the identical CDR3. The chain couples TRBV18 to TRBJ1-6, with D uncertain. The germline CDR1 and CDR2 sequences are KGHSH and LQKENI. V lost 2 bases and J lost 6, with 5 bases in between. This CDR3 is 13 amino acids long. The chain's CDR3 is CASSPDRNSPLHF. The CDR3, as DNA: TGTGCCAGCTCACCAGACCGTAATTCACCCCTCCACTTT.

The chain recombines TRBV24-1 with TRBJ1-1, with D unresolved. This CDR3 has 9 amino acids. Between the trimmed V and J ends, which lost 8 bases and 9 bases, there was a span of 6 bases. Germline CDR1 KGHDR, CDR2 SFDVKD. The CDR3 region is CATIRQAFF. The CDR3 DNA sequence: TGTGCCACCATTCGACAAGCTTTCTTT.

V usage is TRBV5-1 and J usage is TRBJ1-1; 7 nucleotides match TRBD1. This CDR3 spans 14 amino acids. The J segment lost 1 base and the V segment lost 4 bases, leaving 4 bases of the junction unmatched. The germline CDR1 and CDR2 sequences are SGHRS and YFSETQ. The CDR3 reads CASSIGTANTEAFF. In DNA, the CDR3 is TGCGCCAGCAGCATCGGGACAGCGAACACTGAAGCTTTCTTT. Looking up the rest from reference TRBV5-1 and TRBJ1-1 gives the full variable domain: KAGVTQTPRYLIKTRGQQVTLSCSPISGHRSVSWYQQTPGQGLQFLFEYFSETQRNKGNFPGRFSGRQFSNSRSEMNVSTLELGDSALYLCASSIGTANTEAFFGQGTRLTVV.